The TCR beta chain described here comes from a study of blood T cell repertoires in COVID-19. TCRdb's copy holds only in-frame clones and misses some; the assay was immunoSEQ multiplex PCR. The table lists some 180,000 clones, about nine tenths of them singletons. The CDR3 has 15 amino acids. Germline CDR1 is KGHSH and CDR2 is LQKENI. Trimming left V 0 bases short and J 0 bases short, with 8 bases between. The origin of this receptor is a man in his forties or fifties with acute or convalescent COVID-19. This rearrangement joins TRBV18 to TRBJ1-1; D remains ambiguous. The sample taken for sequencing was peripheral blood. The CDR3 protein is CASSPPRNVNTEAFF. The CDR3 nucleotides read TGTGCCAGCTCACCACCGAGGAATGTGAACACTGAAGCTTTCTTT.